This entry describes one T cell receptor (beta chain). This specimen belongs to a study of blood T cell repertoires in COVID-19. Background on the study: There were acute and convalescent COVID-19 samples, and they came from the United States, Italy and Spain. In each case, the material was cDNA or gDNA derived from T cells, B-cell-depleted T cells, or PBMCs.

V lost 0 bases to trimming and J lost 2 bases, with 11 bases between them. CDR1 and CDR2 from the germline V gene are SGDLS and YYNGEE. This CDR3 region has 15 residues. As originally analysed: Amplification from reference gene primers served as the basis for estimated nucleated cell counts. Assay: immunoSEQ multiplex PCR; the TCRdb copy retains only in-frame clones and omits some. From that table come the V and J calls and clone size; the DNA was used to work out D and trimming. The sample contains under 150,000 clones, 80% to 90% of which appear only once. The clonotype comes from a woman aged 40 to 50 with acute or convalescent COVID-19. The rearrangement joins TRBV9 to TRBJ2-5; unclear D gene. The specimen sequenced was peripheral blood. CDR3 DNA sequence: TGTGCCAGCAGCGTAGCCGGGTGGTGGCAAGAGACCCAGTACTTC. Its translation is CASSVAGWWQETQYF.